This T cell receptor beta chain was sequenced during a study of T cell responses to AZD1222 COVID-19 vaccine. The overall study: Second-dose intervals of approximately 4 or approximately 12 weeks were pooled.

Study results and caveats: None of the repertoires were sampled until the peak T cell response had passed. White British donors predominated, females outnumbered males, and clonal diversity was possibly underestimated.

A note on this clone: What it binds is unknown. Additional DNA sequences in this sample encode the identical CDR3.

Using immunoSEQ multiplex PCR, the repertoire was profiled, and TCRdb retains in-frame clones only, with some absent. The sample lists 95,000 or so clones, roughly 91% occurring once. Trimming shortened V by 1 base and J by 5 bases, and 9 bases separated the two germline ends. Germline CDR1 SGHRS, CDR2 YFSETQ. This CDR3 has 13 amino acids. This material consisted of peripheral blood, taken on day 0 of AZD1222 vaccination. This clonotype was obtained from an adult in good health. The V call is TRBV5-1, the J call TRBJ1-1; D call uncertain. DNA of the CDR3: TGCGCCAGCAGCTTGTTCGGGGAAACTGAAGCTTTCTTT. Encoded protein: CASSLFGETEAFF.